This TCR beta chain emerged from a study of blood T cell repertoires in COVID-19. V was trimmed by 0 bases and J by 6 bases, leaving 9 bases between them. The CDR3 contains 13 residues. In the study's own analysis: Amplification of reference gene primers provided the estimated nucleated cell counts. Data came from immunoSEQ multiplex PCR; TCRdb stores just in-frame clones and leaves some out. For V, J and clone size, that table is used; D and trimming come from the DNA. The table has some 260,000 clones, about 87% seen once; the top ten hold around 9.6%. This clone has just one count. Followed over time, Seattle patients had been enrolled while infection was active.

The sequence was collected from a woman aged 70-85 years with COVID-19, enrolled during active disease. The sample comprised peripheral blood. J is TRBJ2-7 and V is TRBV12-3 or TRBV12-4, with unresolved D. The CDR3 reads CASSLAGSSEQYF. As DNA, the CDR3 is TGTGCCAGCAGTTTAGCGGGCAGTTCCGAGCAGTACTTC.